These 23 T cell receptor beta chains were sequenced from one sample in a study of shared clonotypes between healthy human individuals. Profiling relied on immunoSEQ multiplex PCR, and the TCRdb table lists in-frame clones only, not all of them. The table records some 1,900,000 clones, about 95% of them present only once. CD45RO-negative CD8 cells positively selected for CCR7 made up the naive population, which excluded terminally differentiated effector memory CD45RA+ cells. The specimen sequenced was naive CD8+ T cells sorted from blood. These TCRs come from a man aged 18-30 years in good health.

Turning to this clone: The sample holds other DNA sequences that translate to the same CDR3. The rearrangement links TRBV7-9 to TRBJ2-7; TRBD1 matches at 7 bases. V dropped 4 bases and J dropped 0; count of bases not matched to a gene: 3. The CDR3 consists of 14 residues. Germline lookup yields CDR1 SEHNR and CDR2 FQNEAQ (reference sequence). Here the CDR3 DNA reads TGTGCCAGCAGCTCGGGACAGAGCTCCTACGAGCAGTACTTC. As protein: CASSSGQSSYEQYF.

The count of this clone is one. The chain carries TRBV27 and TRBJ2-1; possibly TRBD2 for D (6 bases). CDR3 length equals 16 residues. The V gene's germline CDR1 is MNHEY and CDR2 SMNVEV (reference sequence). The V end lost 5 bases, the J end lost 5 bases, and 19 bases lay between the germline ends. CDR3 bases: TGTGCCAGCAGTACTCGGGCTTCGACTAGGCACAATGAGCAGTTCTTC. Amino acids: CASSTRASTRHNEQFF.

The chain recombines TRBV19 with TRBJ1-5; 7 nucleotides align to TRBD1. The germline V gene encodes CDR1 LNHDA and CDR2 SQIVND (reference sequence). The CDR3 runs 15 residues. V shed 4 bases and J 4 bases; nucleotides not matched to a gene: 7. CDR3 coding DNA: TGTGCCAGTAGTAACGACAGGGATGTTAATCAGCCCCAGCATTTT. Encoded protein: CASSNDRDVNQPQHF. Together with reference TRBV19 and TRBJ1-5, the CDR3 gives the full variable domain: DGGITQSPKYLFRKEGQNVTLSCEQNLNHDAMYWYRQDPGQGLRLIYYSQIVNDFQKGDIAEGYSVSREKKESFPLTVTSAQKNPTAFYLCASSNDRDVNQPQHFGDGTRLSIL.

CDR3: CASSVVGRAGYSGANVLTF. CDR3 DNA sequence: TGTGCCAGCAGCGTAGTTGGGCGTGCGGGCTACTCTGGGGCCAACGTCCTGACTTTC. The chain joins TRBV9 to TRBJ2-6; a possible D gene is TRBD2 (5 bases). The CDR3 spans 19 residues. Trimming removed 0 bases from V and 0 bases from J, with 16 bases in between. Germline-derived CDR1 and CDR2 are SGDLS and YYNGEE.

This clone was picked up a small number of times. The chain uses TRBV4-1 and TRBJ1-1, with D uncertain. The germline V gene has CDR1 MGHRA and CDR2 YSYEKL. V dropped 1 base and J dropped 5 bases, with 8 bases sitting between them. The CDR3 consists of 13 residues. The CDR3, as DNA: TGCGCCAGCAGCCAAGTGGACGTTACTGAAGCTTTCTTT. Residues: CASSQVDVTEAFF.

The chain carries TRBV7-2 and TRBJ1-1; no reliable D call. The CDR3 contains 13 residues. Germline CDR1 is SGHTA and CDR2 is FQGNSA. Trimming stripped 3 bases from V and 4 bases from J, with 9 bases between. The CDR3 loop is CASSFNGGTEAFF. Written as DNA, the CDR3 is TGTGCCAGCAGCTTCAATGGCGGCACTGAAGCTTTCTTT. The full variable domain, with the rest looked up from reference TRBV7-2 and TRBJ1-1, is GAGVSQSPSNKVTEKGKDVELRCDPISGHTALYWYRQSLGQGLEFLIYFQGNSAPDKSGLPSDRFSAERTGGSVSTLTIQRTQQEDSAVYLCASSFNGGTEAFFGQGTRLTVV.

This rearrangement joins TRBV27 to TRBJ2-7; tentatively, D is TRBD1 (5 bases). Trimming pared 4 bases from V and 7 bases from J, leaving 14 bases between. The CDR3 is 13 amino acids. Germline CDR1 and CDR2: MNHEY and SMNVEV (reference sequence). This CDR3 reads CASSSLDMVEQYF. Written as DNA, the CDR3 is TGTGCCAGCAGTTCCCTGGACATGGTTGAGCAGTACTTC.

The rearrangement joins TRBV28 to TRBJ1-2; the D is unclear. Looked up from germline, CDR1 is MDHEN and CDR2 is SYDVKM. The CDR3 runs to 10 residues. V was clipped by 5 bases and J by 5 bases, with 3 bases between them. The CDR3 nucleotides are TGTGCCAGCAGTCGATATGGCTACACCTTC. Amino acid sequence: CASSRYGYTF.

V usage is TRBV5-1 and J usage is TRBJ2-7, with 9 bases matching TRBD2. The CDR3 loop spans 14 amino acids. Germline-derived CDR1 and CDR2 are SGHRS and YFSETQ. The V gene end was trimmed by 3 bases and the J gene end by 2 bases; junction bases not matched to a gene: 3. The CDR3 is CASSWVAGAYEQYF. Written as DNA, the CDR3 is TGCGCCAGCAGCTGGGTAGCGGGAGCCTACGAGCAGTACTTC.

The chain employs TRBV7-2 and TRBJ1-2; unclear D gene. Germline lookup yields CDR1 SGHTA and CDR2 FQGNSA. The V and J ends lost 1 base and 6 bases respectively, with 15 bases between them. This CDR3 comprises 15 residues. As DNA, the CDR3 is TGTGCCAGCAGCTTAGGTCTTGTCTTGGATAATGGCTACACCTTC. It translates to CASSLGLVLDNGYTF.

This clone was observed once. The chain couples TRBV27 to TRBJ2-1, with 14 bases fitting TRBD2. Trimming at V came to 5 bases and at J to 8 bases, leaving 5 bases not matched to a gene. The CDR3 totals 15 residues. CDR1 is MNHEY and CDR2 is SMNVEV in the germline V gene (reference sequence). The CDR3 DNA reads as TGTGCCAGCAGTCCCGGGACTAGCGGGGGCGATGAGCAGTTCTTC. Translating it yields CASSPGTSGGDEQFF.

V gene TRBV19 combines with J gene TRBJ2-7; D gene unclear. The germline V and J ends were trimmed by 5 bases and 5 bases, with 16 bases remaining between them. CDR3 length: 14 amino acids. Germline V gene data show CDR1 as LNHDA and CDR2 as SQIVND (reference sequence). The CDR3, as DNA: TGTGCCAGTAGTCCTACCTCTTGGACGGACGAGCAGTACTTC. This sequence encodes CASSPTSWTDEQYF. Based on the CDR3 plus reference TRBV19 and TRBJ2-7, the full variable domain is DGGITQSPKYLFRKEGQNVTLSCEQNLNHDAMYWYRQDPGQGLRLIYYSQIVNDFQKGDIAEGYSVSREKKESFPLTVTSAQKNPTAFYLCASSPTSWTDEQYFGPGTRLTVT.

V usage is TRBV5-1 and J usage is TRBJ2-4; 8 nucleotides align to TRBD2. V gave up 2 bases and J gave up 1 base; unmatched junction bases: 14. The CDR3 is 19 amino acids. Germline V gene lookup returns CDR1 SGHRS and CDR2 YFSETQ. This CDR3 is CASSFDGLAIGEAKNIQYF. CDR3 DNA sequence: TGCGCCAGCAGCTTTGATGGACTAGCTATTGGGGAGGCCAAAAACATTCAGTACTTC. The entire variable domain, with the rest obtained from reference TRBV5-1 and TRBJ2-4, is as follows: KAGVTQTPRYLIKTRGQQVTLSCSPISGHRSVSWYQQTPGQGLQFLFEYFSETQRNKGNFPGRFSGRQFSNSRSEMNVSTLELGDSALYLCASSFDGLAIGEAKNIQYFGAGTRLSVL.

This sequence joins TRBV5-5 and TRBJ1-5; possibly TRBD1 for D (5 bases). Trimming shortened V by 6 bases and J by 6 bases, and 13 bases separated the two germline ends. This CDR3 region has 13 residues. CDR1 is SGHKS and CDR2 is YYEKEE in the germline V gene (reference sequence). CDR3: CASNRDDSQPQHF. CDR3 DNA: TGTGCCAGCAACCGGGACGACAGTCAGCCCCAGCATTTT.

The chain has TRBV29-1 and TRBJ1-4, with D hard to call. This CDR3 is 14 amino acids long. The germline V and J ends were trimmed by 4 bases and 7 bases, with 16 bases remaining between them. Germline assignment: CDR1 SQVTM and CDR2 ANQGSEA. The CDR3 is CSVGPRPRGEKLFF. The CDR3 DNA is TGCAGCGTTGGCCCCCGACCCCGTGGTGAAAAACTGTTTTTT.

V usage is TRBV27 and J usage is TRBJ1-5, with 7 bases matching TRBD1. The V gene's germline CDR1 is MNHEY and CDR2 SMNVEV (reference sequence). With V trimmed by 5 bases and J by 6 bases, 7 bases remained unmatched. The CDR3 consists of 14 residues. DNA for the CDR3: TGTGCCAGCAGTCCAACAGGGGCCGTTCAGCCCCAGCATTTT. Encoded protein: CASSPTGAVQPQHF.

The rearrangement links TRBV11-2 to TRBJ2-1, with 12 bases lining up with TRBD2. With 5 bases clipped from V and 8 bases from J, the junction kept 10 bases outside the gene matches. Germline V gene data show CDR1 as SGHAT and CDR2 as FQNNGV. This CDR3 is built from 16 residues. CDR3 loop: CASSRAPGLAGDEQFF. CDR3 sequence (DNA): TGTGCCAGCAGCAGGGCTCCGGGACTAGCGGGCGATGAGCAGTTCTTC.

The chain carries TRBV5-1 and TRBJ2-7; 13 nucleotides line up with TRBD2. V dropped 1 base and J dropped 7; count of bases not matched to a gene: 5. The CDR3 contains 15 residues. Per the germline V gene, CDR1 is SGHRS and CDR2 is YFSETQ. The CDR3 sequence: CASSLTSGRAGEQYF. The CDR3 DNA follows: TGCGCCAGCAGCTTGACTAGCGGGAGGGCCGGAGAGCAGTACTTC.

The chain links TRBV4-1 to TRBJ1-5; D uncertain. The germline V gene encodes CDR1 MGHRA and CDR2 YSYEKL. The length of the CDR3 is 14 residues. Trimming removed 4 bases from V and 4 bases from J, with 11 bases in between. The DNA of the CDR3 is TGCGCCAGCAGCCCGACGCCCCAGAATCAGCCCCAGCATTTT. Protein sequence: CASSPTPQNQPQHF.

This clone was detected once. The rearrangement links TRBV9 to TRBJ2-7; 7 positions agree with TRBD2. This CDR3 is 14 amino acids long. Germline CDR1 is SGDLS and CDR2 is YYNGEE. V shed 3 bases, J shed 1 base, and the junction held 4 bases outside the gene matches. CDR3 amino acids: CASSEERGSYEQYF. The CDR3 DNA reads as TGTGCCAGCAGCGAAGAGCGGGGATCCTACGAGCAGTACTTC. The full variable domain, with the rest looked up from reference TRBV9 and TRBJ2-7, is DSGVTQTPKHLITATGQRVTLRCSPRSGDLSVYWYQQSLDQGLQFLIQYYNGEERAKGNILERFSAQQFPDLHSELNLSSLELGDSALYFCASSEERGSYEQYFGPGTRLTVT.

The chain employs TRBV4-1 and TRBJ2-1; the D gene is possibly TRBD2 (6 bases). The CDR3 totals 13 residues. The germline gives CDR1 MGHRA, CDR2 YSYEKL. Trimming took off 1 base at V and 8 bases at J, with 9 bases between the two ends. The CDR3 DNA sequence: TGCGCCAGCAGCCAAGGGAGCGGGTATGAGCAGTTCTTC. Its protein product is CASSQGSGYEQFF.

The chain recombines TRBV7-9 with TRBJ2-5; 10 bases agree with TRBD2. The DNA end favors TRBJ2-7, so the J call may be wrong. The germline V gene encodes CDR1 SEHNR and CDR2 FQNEAQ (reference sequence). The CDR3 consists of 16 residues. This CDR3 is CASSLPRTSGSYEQYF. CDR3 DNA sequence: TGTGCCAGCAGCTTACCTAGGACTAGCGGCTCCTACGAGCAGTACTTC.

The chain has TRBV12-5 and TRBJ1-5; D gene unclear. Between the trimmed V and J ends, which lost 4 bases and 6 bases, there was a span of 10 bases. The germline V gene has CDR1 LGHNT and CDR2 FRNRAP. This CDR3 is 13 amino acids long. The chain's CDR3 is CASGYGVSQPQHF. The CDR3 DNA is TGTGCTAGTGGTTATGGAGTGTCTCAGCCCCAGCATTTT.